The T cell receptor (beta chain) described here comes from a study of control samples from healthy donors and cancer patients. This clone was recorded only once. Trimming took off 2 bases at V and 8 bases at J, with 9 bases between the two ends. Germline assignment: CDR1 MDHEN and CDR2 SYDVKM. The CDR3 is 12 residues long. Method: immunoSEQ multiplex PCR; TCRdb's copy keeps in-frame clones and lacks some. The sample carries 80,000 or so clones, around 95% recorded once. The sample taken for sequencing was blood. J is TRBJ1-1 and V is TRBV28, with a possible D match to TRBD1 (5 bases). This receptor was identified in a woman between 35 and 50 years old in good health. The CDR3 protein is CASSLGGLEAFF. The DNA for the CDR3 is TGTGCCAGCAGTTTAGGGGGGTTGGAAGCTTTCTTT.